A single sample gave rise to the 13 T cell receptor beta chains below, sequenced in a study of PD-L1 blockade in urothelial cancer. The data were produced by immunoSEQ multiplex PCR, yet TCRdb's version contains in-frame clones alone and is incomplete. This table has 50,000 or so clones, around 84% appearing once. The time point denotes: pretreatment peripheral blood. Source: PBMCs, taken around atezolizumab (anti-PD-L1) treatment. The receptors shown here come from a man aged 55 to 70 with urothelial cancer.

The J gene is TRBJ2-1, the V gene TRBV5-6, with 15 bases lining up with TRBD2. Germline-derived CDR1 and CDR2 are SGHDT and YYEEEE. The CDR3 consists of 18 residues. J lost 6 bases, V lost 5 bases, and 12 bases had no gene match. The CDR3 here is CASSPSSAGLAGGNEQFF. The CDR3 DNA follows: TGTGCCAGCAGTCCCTCAAGCGCGGGACTAGCGGGGGGCAATGAGCAGTTCTTC.

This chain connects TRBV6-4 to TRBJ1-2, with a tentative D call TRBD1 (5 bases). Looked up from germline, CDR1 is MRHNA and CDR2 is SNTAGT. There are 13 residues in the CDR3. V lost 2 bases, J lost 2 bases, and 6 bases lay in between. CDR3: CASSDGGNYGYTF. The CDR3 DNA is TGTGCCAGCAGTGACGGGGGGAACTATGGCTACACCTTC.

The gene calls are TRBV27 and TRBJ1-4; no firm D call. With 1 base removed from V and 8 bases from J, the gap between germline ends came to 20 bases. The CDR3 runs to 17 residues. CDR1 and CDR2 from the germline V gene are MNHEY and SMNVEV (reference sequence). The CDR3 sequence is CASSLLRIGREREKLFF. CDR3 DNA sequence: TGTGCCAGCAGTTTATTAAGGATAGGCAGAGAGAGGGAAAAACTGTTTTTT.

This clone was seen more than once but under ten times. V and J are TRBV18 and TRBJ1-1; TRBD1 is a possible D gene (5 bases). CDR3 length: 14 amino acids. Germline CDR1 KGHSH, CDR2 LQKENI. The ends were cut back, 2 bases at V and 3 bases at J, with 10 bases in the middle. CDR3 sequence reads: CASSPNTGYTEAFF. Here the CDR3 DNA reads TGTGCCAGCTCACCAAATACAGGTTACACTGAAGCTTTCTTT.

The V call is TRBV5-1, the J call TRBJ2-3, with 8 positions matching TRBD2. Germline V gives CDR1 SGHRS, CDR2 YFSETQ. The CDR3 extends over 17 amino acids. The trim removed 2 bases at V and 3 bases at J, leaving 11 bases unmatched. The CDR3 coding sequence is TGCGCCAGCAGCTTAAGACTACTAGCGGAGCGAACAGATACGCAGTATTTT. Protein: CASSLRLLAERTDTQYF.

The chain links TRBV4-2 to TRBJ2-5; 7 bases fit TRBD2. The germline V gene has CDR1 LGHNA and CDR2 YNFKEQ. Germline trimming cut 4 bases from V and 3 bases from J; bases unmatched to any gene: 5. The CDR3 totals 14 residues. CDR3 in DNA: TGTGCCAGCAGCCCCCTGACTAGCAAAGAGACCCAGTACTTC. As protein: CASSPLTSKETQYF.

DNA of the CDR3: TGTGCCAGCAGCCTGAGCAGGGAGGGGAACACTGAAGCTTTCTTT. It yields the protein CASSLSREGNTEAFF. The gene calls are TRBV5-4 and TRBJ1-1; TRBD1 is a possible D gene (5 bases). The ends were cut back, 4 bases at V and 1 base at J, with 14 bases in the middle. The CDR3 covers 15 residues. In germline, CDR1 is SGHNT, CDR2 YYREEE (reference sequence).

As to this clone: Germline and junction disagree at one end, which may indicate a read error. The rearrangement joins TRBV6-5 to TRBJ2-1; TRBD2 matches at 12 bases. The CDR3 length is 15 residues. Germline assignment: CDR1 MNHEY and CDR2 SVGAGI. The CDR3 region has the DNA TGTGCCAGCAGGCCACCCAAGGGACTAGCGGGCTTATCGGTCTTC. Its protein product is CASRPPKGLAGLSVF.

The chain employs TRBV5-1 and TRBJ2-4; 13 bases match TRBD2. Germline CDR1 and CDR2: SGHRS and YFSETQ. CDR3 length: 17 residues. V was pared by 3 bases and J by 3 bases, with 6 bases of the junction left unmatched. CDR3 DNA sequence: TGCGCCAGCAGCTCAGGGACTAGCGGGATTAGCAAAAACATTCAGTACTTC. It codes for CASSSGTSGISKNIQYF.

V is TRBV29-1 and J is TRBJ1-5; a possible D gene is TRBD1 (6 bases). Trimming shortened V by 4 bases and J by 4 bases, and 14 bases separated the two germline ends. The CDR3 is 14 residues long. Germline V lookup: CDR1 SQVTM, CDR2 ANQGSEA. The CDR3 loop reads CSVGGGPGNQPQHF. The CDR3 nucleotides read TGCAGCGTTGGGGGGGGGCCGGGGAATCAGCCCCAGCATTTT.

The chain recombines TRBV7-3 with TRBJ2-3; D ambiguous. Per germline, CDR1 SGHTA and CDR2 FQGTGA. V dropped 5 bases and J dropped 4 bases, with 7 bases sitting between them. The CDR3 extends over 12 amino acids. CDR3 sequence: CASSVASDTQYF. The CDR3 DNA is TGTGCCAGCAGCGTAGCATCAGATACGCAGTATTTT.

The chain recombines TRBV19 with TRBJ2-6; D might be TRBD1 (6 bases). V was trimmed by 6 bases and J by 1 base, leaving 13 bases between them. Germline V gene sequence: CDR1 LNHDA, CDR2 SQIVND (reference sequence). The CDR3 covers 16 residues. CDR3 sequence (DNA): TGTGCCAGTAGAGGCACAGGGAATTCTGGGGCCAACGTCCTGACTTTC. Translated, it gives CASRGTGNSGANVLTF.

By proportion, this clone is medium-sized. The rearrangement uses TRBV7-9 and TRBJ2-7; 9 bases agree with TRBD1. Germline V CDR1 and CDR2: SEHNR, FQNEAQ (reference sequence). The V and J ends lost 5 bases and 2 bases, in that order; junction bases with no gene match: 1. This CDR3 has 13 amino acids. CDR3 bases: TGTGCCAGCAGCCGGACAGGGGCCTACGAGCAGTACTTC. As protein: CASSRTGAYEQYF.